The 23 T cell receptor beta chains in this list originate from one sample, sequenced in a study of T-cell memory formation after mild COVID-19 (dated by TCRdb to the early 2020s). The method was 5' RACE. The instrument given in TCRdb is Illumina NovaSeq 6000. The raw public data were reprocessed by TCRdb itself: fastp quality trimming at Q25, MiXCR clonotype calling, in-frame beta chains only. One record per CDR3 amino acid sequence lists the most common genes and DNA. For this sample there are a few hundred thousand distinct CDR3 sequences; roughly 20% appear just once. The ten most abundant clones make up about 8.7% of the sample. Material: PBMCs or a T cell subset sorted from them (not recorded which). These receptors were obtained from an adult woman who had mild COVID-19 (a few samples of this study predate the infection). The sample titles of this study are shuffled in the database, so cell type and time point are left out; the donor was told from shared clones.

This clonotype was picked up a small number of times. The gene calls are TRBV6-5 and TRBJ1-1; D remains ambiguous. V was pared by 4 bases and J by 3 bases, with 9 bases between. The CDR3 consists of 13 residues. Germline CDR1 is MNHEY and CDR2 is SVGAGI. The CDR3 spells CASSLKGYTEAFF. DNA of the CDR3: TGTGCCAGCAGTTTAAAGGGCTACACTGAAGCTTTCTTT.

This chain joins TRBV7-9 and TRBJ2-2, with a weak D call TRBD1 (5 bases). CDR3 size: 16 residues. Trimming shortened V by 1 base and J by 4 bases, and 13 bases separated the two germline ends. Germline values: CDR1 SEHNR, CDR2 FQNEAQ (reference sequence). In nucleotides, the CDR3 is TGTGCCAGCAGCTTAGAAGGGCGCAGGGCCACCGGGGAGCTGTTTTTT. This sequence encodes CASSLEGRRATGELFF.

V usage is TRBV7-8 and J usage is TRBJ2-7; 7 bases line up with TRBD1. Trimming took 4 bases from V and 0 from J; bases not matched to a gene: 9. The CDR3 sequence is 16 residues long. Germline V gene data show CDR1 as SGHVS and CDR2 as FQNEAQ. This CDR3 reads CASSYPTTGDSYEQYF. The CDR3 nucleotides are TGTGCCAGCAGCTACCCTACAACAGGGGACTCCTACGAGCAGTACTTC. The complete variable domain, with remaining parts taken from reference TRBV7-8 and TRBJ2-7, reads GAGVSQSPRYKVAKRGQDVALRCDPISGHVSLFWYQQALGQGPEFLTYFQNEAQLDKSGLPSDRFFAERPEGSVSTLKIQRTQQEDSAVYLCASSYPTTGDSYEQYFGPGTRLTVT.

The chain links TRBV20-1 to TRBJ2-5, with no clear D. CDR3 length: 12 amino acids. V lost 6 bases to trimming and J lost 4 bases, with 12 bases between them. The germline gives CDR1 DFQATT, CDR2 SNEGSKA (reference sequence). CDR3 amino acids: CSATSKPETQYF. CDR3 sequence (DNA): TGCAGTGCCACCAGCAAACCAGAGACCCAGTACTTC.

The CDR3 loop is CSASPGTGNIQYF. In nucleotides, the CDR3 is TGCAGTGCAAGCCCCGGGACGGGAAACATTCAGTACTTC. This sequence joins TRBV20-1 and TRBJ2-4; D may correspond to TRBD1 or TRBD2 (5 bases each). Germline lookup yields CDR1 DFQATT and CDR2 SNEGSKA (reference sequence). There are 13 residues in the CDR3. Between the trimmed V and J ends, which lost 6 bases and 6 bases, there was a span of 15 bases.

Written as DNA, the CDR3 is TGTGCCAGCGTTCTGGGGGGTCGACTAGCCCGCGGCTACAATGAGCAGTTCTTC. Residues: CASVLGGRLARGYNEQFF. The chain carries TRBV7-9 and TRBJ2-1, with 7 bases matching TRBD2. CDR1 is SEHNR, CDR2 FQNEAQ, per germline (reference sequence). The CDR3 is 18 residues long. V lost 8 bases and J lost 3; bases outside the gene matches: 19.

This clonotype has only a few counts. The V call is TRBV7-9, the J call TRBJ2-7, with 7 bases aligning to TRBD1. The CDR3 runs to 14 residues. J lost 5 bases, V lost 5 bases, and 9 bases had no gene match. Germline-derived CDR1 and CDR2 are SEHNR and FQNEAQ (reference sequence). CDR3 sequence (DNA): TGTGCCAGCAGCCGAGGGGGCTCGAGGAACGAGCAGTACTTC. This codes for CASSRGGSRNEQYF. Full variable domain (outside the CDR3, taken from reference TRBV7-9 and TRBJ2-7): DTGVSQNPRHKITKRGQNVTFRCDPISEHNRLYWYRQTLGQGPEFLTYFQNEAQLEKSRLLSDRFSAERPKGSFSTLEIQRTEQGDSAMYLCASSRGGSRNEQYFGPGTRLTVT.

CDR3 nucleotides: TGTGCCAGCAGTTTAAGGGGTGCCTACGAGCAGTACTTC. The encoded protein is CASSLRGAYEQYF. The V call is TRBV27, the J call TRBJ2-7; D possibly corresponds to TRBD1 (5 bases). Trimming removed 2 bases at V and 2 bases at J, with 7 bases between. This CDR3 has 13 residues. CDR1 is MNHEY, CDR2 SMNVEV, per germline (reference sequence).

The chain uses TRBV6-5 and TRBJ2-7, with D unclear. V shed 6 bases and J shed 4 bases, with 22 bases lying between them. The germline gives CDR1 MNHEY, CDR2 SVGAGI. This CDR3 has 16 residues. CDR3 coding DNA: TGTGCCAGCAGCCCCACCGACCGGACGGTGATATACGAGCAGTACTTC. Translation: CASSPTDRTVIYEQYF.

This clonotype showed up just a few times. V is TRBV7-3 and J is TRBJ2-1, with a tentative D call TRBD2 (7 bases). V lost 4 bases and J 1 base, leaving 17 bases between the germline ends. Looked up from germline, CDR1 is SGHTA and CDR2 is FQGTGA. This CDR3 has 17 residues. The CDR3 sequence: CASSSVGGEFSYNEQFF. The CDR3 DNA sequence: TGTGCCAGCAGCTCGGTAGGGGGGGAATTTTCCTACAATGAGCAGTTCTTC.

The table lists this clonotype with many counts. This chain connects TRBV5-6 to TRBJ2-1, with 11 nucleotides matching TRBD2. Germline V gives CDR1 SGHDT, CDR2 YYEEEE. V lost 1 base, J lost 8 bases, and 11 bases stayed unmatched. The CDR3 covers 17 residues. DNA of the CDR3: TGTGCCAGCAGCTTGCGTCCGGGTAGCGGGGGGGCCGATGAGCAGTTCTTC. Protein sequence: CASSLRPGSGGADEQFF.

There are many counts of this clonotype. The genes are TRBV7-9 and TRBJ2-7; D not resolved. Germline values: CDR1 SEHNR, CDR2 FQNEAQ (reference sequence). Trimming pared 1 base from V and 5 bases from J, leaving 12 bases between. The CDR3 is 14 amino acids. The CDR3 loop reads CASSLGPVGNEQYF. The CDR3 DNA reads TGTGCCAGCAGCTTAGGACCGGTAGGGAACGAGCAGTACTTC.

J is TRBJ1-2 and V is TRBV20-1; D is undetermined. The germline V and J ends were trimmed by 6 bases and 3 bases, with 14 bases remaining between them. CDR1 is DFQATT, CDR2 SNEGSKA, per germline (reference sequence). The CDR3 length is 13 residues. Here the CDR3 DNA reads TGCAGTGCACCCAGGTCGACCTACTATGGCTACACCTTC. Translating gives CSAPRSTYYGYTF.

In this sample, this clonotype turned up a few times. V and J are TRBV6-5 and TRBJ1-5; perhaps TRBD1 as D (5 bases). CDR1 is MNHEY, CDR2 SVGAGI, per germline. The CDR3 consists of 13 residues. V was clipped by 8 bases and J by 6 bases, with 14 bases between them. The DNA for the CDR3 is TGTGCCAGCGAAGGTGACAGCCCTCAGCCCCAGCATTTT. It translates to CASEGDSPQPQHF.

This clonotype has a handful of counts. This chain links TRBV11-2 with TRBJ2-2; TRBD1 is a possible D gene (6 bases). CDR3 length: 16 residues. V lost 5 bases and J 3 bases, leaving 16 bases between the germline ends. The germline CDR1 and CDR2 sequences are SGHAT and FQNNGV. The CDR3 spells CASSQADRDYTGELFF. The CDR3 bases are TGTGCCAGCAGCCAAGCGGACAGAGATTACACCGGGGAGCTGTTTTTT.

The table lists this clonotype with many counts. The chain couples TRBV7-2 to TRBJ2-1, with D uncertain. The CDR3 is made up of 15 amino acids. The germline V and J ends were trimmed by 1 base and 1 base, with 8 bases remaining between them. Germline V gene lookup returns CDR1 SGHTA and CDR2 FQGNSA. CDR3 nucleotides: TGTGCCAGCAGCTTAGATGGTAGTTCCTACAATGAGCAGTTCTTC. Amino acids: CASSLDGSSYNEQFF.

The chain couples TRBV5-4 to TRBJ1-5, with unresolved D. This CDR3 is 16 amino acids long. V was trimmed by 0 bases and J by 4 bases, leaving 14 bases between them. Germline V gene data show CDR1 as SGHNT and CDR2 as YYREEE (reference sequence). DNA of the CDR3: TGTGCCAGCAGCTTGGGGGGTGGCGGGAATAATCAGCCCCAGCATTTT. It is translated as CASSLGGGGNNQPQHF. Full variable domain (outside the CDR3, taken from reference TRBV5-4 and TRBJ1-5): ETGVTQSPTHLIKTRGQQVTLRCSSQSGHNTVSWYQQALGQGPQFIFQYYREEENGRGNFPPRFSGLQFPNYSSELNVNALELDDSALYLCASSLGGGGNNQPQHFGDGTRLSIL.

The gene calls are TRBV20-1 and TRBJ2-3; TRBD1 or TRBD2 may be the D gene (5 bases each). The V end was cut by 3 bases, the J end by 1 base, with 14 bases between. The CDR3 loop spans 15 amino acids. Germline CDR1 is DFQATT and CDR2 is SNEGSKA (reference sequence). The CDR3 sequence: CSARGSGRRTDTQYF. CDR3 in DNA: TGCAGTGCTAGGGGATCGGGGCGGCGCACAGATACGCAGTATTTT.

This clonotype was detected only a few times. The genes are TRBV2 and TRBJ2-7; 10 bases match TRBD2. CDR3 length equals 13 residues. Trimming cost V 7 bases and J 1 base; bases outside gene matches: 1. CDR1 SNHLY and CDR2 FYNNEI come from the germline V gene. CDR3 sequence (DNA): TGTGCCAGCAATAGCGGGGGGTCCTACGAGCAGTACTTC. Protein sequence: CASNSGGSYEQYF.

The chain carries TRBV4-1 and TRBJ2-7, with 8 bases that match TRBD2. V lost 3 bases and J lost 4; bases outside the gene matches: 11. CDR3 length: 16 residues. Germline CDR1 reads MGHRA; CDR2 reads YSYEKL. The CDR3, as DNA: TGCGCCAGCAGCCAGGGCATCGGGACTAGTCCGTACGAGCAGTACTTC. Translation: CASSQGIGTSPYEQYF.

The chain uses TRBV11-3 and TRBJ2-5; a possible D gene is TRBD2 (6 bases). CDR1 and CDR2 from the germline V gene are SGHNT and YENEEA. V shed 4 bases and J shed 5 bases, with 11 bases lying between them. This CDR3 is built from 13 residues. CDR3 nucleotides: TGTGCCAGCAGCTGGGAGGCTCGGGAGACCCAGTACTTC. Amino acid sequence: CASSWEARETQYF.

The V gene is TRBV29-1, the J gene TRBJ2-1; 7 nucleotides align to TRBD1. Germline CDR1 reads SQVTM; CDR2 reads ANQGSEA. V was pared by 8 bases and J by 6 bases, with 7 bases of the junction left unmatched. The CDR3 length is 12 residues. CDR3 residues: CSTLTGANEQFF. CDR3 DNA: TGCAGCACCCTAACAGGGGCCAATGAGCAGTTCTTC.

The rearrangement links TRBV9 to TRBJ2-7, with 8 bases aligning to TRBD2. The trim removed 2 bases at V and 2 bases at J, leaving 6 bases unmatched. The CDR3 length is 15 residues. Germline CDR1 and CDR2: SGDLS and YYNGEE. The CDR3 loop is CASSVNSGVPYEQYF. The CDR3 nucleotides read TGTGCCAGCAGCGTGAATAGCGGGGTACCCTACGAGCAGTACTTC.